This T cell receptor beta chain stems from a study of T cell responses to AZD1222 COVID-19 vaccine. Overall study results and limits: Females made up more of the donors, who were largely white British, and clonal diversity may have come out too low. The breadth and depth of Spike-specific TCRs increased once two AZD1222 doses had been given.

Trimming cost V 7 bases and J 6 bases; bases outside gene matches: 7. The CDR3 is 15 residues long. Germline V gene data show CDR1 as LNHDA and CDR2 as SQIVND (reference sequence). For this clone: Its antigen is still unknown.

Sequencing was performed with immunoSEQ multiplex PCR; in TCRdb, only in-frame clones are kept and a portion is missing. Among around 150,000 clones listed, 90% were seen once. The chain has TRBV19 and TRBJ1-5, with TRBD1 matching 12 bases. This specimen consisted of peripheral blood, obtained 28 days after the second AZD1222 dose. The receptor's source is an adult who received the AZD1222 COVID-19 vaccine. The CDR3 DNA reads TGTGCCAGTACCGACCGGGACAGGGGGCCTCAGCCCCAGCATTTT. The encoded protein is CASTDRDRGPQPQHF. The whole variable domain, filled in from reference TRBV19 and TRBJ1-5, reads DGGITQSPKYLFRKEGQNVTLSCEQNLNHDAMYWYRQDPGQGLRLIYYSQIVNDFQKGDIAEGYSVSREKKESFPLTVTSAQKNPTAFYLCASTDRDRGPQPQHFGDGTRLSIL.